Reported below is one TCR beta chain. This clonotype was seen ten or more times. The antigen it recognizes is unknown. No base quality values were provided; no much bigger clone lies one nucleotide off. The ophthalmopathy patients had moderately to severely active disease, with a Clinical Activity Score of 3 or higher, a NOSPECS grade of 4 or higher, and a disease duration of less than 3 months. Patients were excluded if they had other autoimmune diseases, uncontrolled infections, pregnancy or lactation. Clinical symptoms, serum thyroxine, TRAb, thyroid ultrasound and orbital computed tomography formed the basis of the diagnosis. Using Ficoll-Paque density gradient centrifugation, PBMCs were isolated from approximately 11 ml of fresh peripheral blood. Total RNA was extracted with Trizol reagent and quality-checked on an Agilent 2100 Bioanalyzer. Relative to germline, V is 5 bases shorter and J is 0 bases shorter, with 16 bases between their ends. For CDR1 and CDR2, the germline V gene lists SGHTA and FQGNSA. The CDR3 runs 16 residues from the cysteine to the phenylalanine. The retained sequence is limited to the CDR3, 48 bases, with the frame set at the first base.

This sample is drawn from a study of Graves' ophthalmopathy and Graves' hyperthyroidism (dated by TCRdb to the late 2010s). About the investigation overall: Peripheral blood was collected at initial diagnosis, prior to any treatment. The study used TCR beta repertoire signatures to distinguish Graves' ophthalmopathy from Graves' hyperthyroidism and to predict progression to ophthalmopathy. In total, 135 blood samples were TCR-sequenced: approximately 42 ophthalmopathy, some 72 hyperthyroidism and some 17 hyperthyroidism-to-ophthalmopathy patients. To explore V-J signatures that distinguish ophthalmopathy from hyperthyroidism, a discovery set of about a hundred patients was enrolled, made up of roughly 41 with ophthalmopathy and some 60 with stable hyperthyroidism. The independent validation cohort included 18 to 20 hyperthyroidism patients plus 17 patients who later progressed from hyperthyroidism to ophthalmopathy. In 6 or 7 hyperthyroidism patients, T-cell repertoires of thyroid tissue and blood were compared. After sampling, hyperthyroidism patients received methimazole starting at 30 mg daily, and ophthalmopathy patients received high-dose intravenous methylprednisolone. For training and testing, the 110 or so patients in the discovery cohort were randomly divided in a 7:3 ratio. What the authors observed across the whole study: In validation, the model predicted ophthalmopathy progression with about 71% sensitivity and approximately 75% specificity; 12 predicted patients were CT-confirmed with GO in a median of approximately 6.5 months. In cross-validation, the 13-signature model distinguished ophthalmopathy from stable hyperthyroidism with about 89% sensitivity and 81% to 82% specificity, while in the test set the corresponding values were about 79% and 69%. Sample size was not statistically predetermined, and group allocation was not concealed from the investigators. Most expanded thyroid clonotypes with frequency above 0.001 were also detected in blood, suggesting blood repertoires may reflect the thyroid immune response.

For repertoire sequencing, TCR beta CDR3 regions were amplified from RNA transcripts. The first round was an RT-PCR using HTBI primers with the Qiagen OneStep RT-PCR kit, and this first round was followed by a second-round multiplex PCR, then size selection and purification. The libraries underwent paired-end sequencing with 100 bp reads on an Illumina HiSeq2000. The authors processed their data as follows. Reads were processed with SOAPnuke, discarding reads with adapters, uncalled bases, mean Phred below 15, or no exact constant-primer or identifier match. COPE v1.2.5 was used to merge the high-quality paired reads. Clonotypes were defined as unique nucleotide sequences and were aligned to IMGT TRB V, D and J references using MiTCR v1.1. The analysis was limited to V-J combinations with a frequency above 0.0001, which together covered 99.2% of the repertoires. For each V-J combination, a TCR clonal expansion and chaos score was defined as the ratio of F50 clonal expansion to chaos observed in the TCRdist matrix. Features were reduced by Welch's t-statistics and random forest to around 13 V-J combinations, which fed a naive Bayes classifier. Thyroid-blood repertoire similarity was quantified with the Morisita-Horn index. TCRdb reran the public reads through fastp at Q25 and MiXCR, keeping productive beta chains. Each CDR3 protein gets just one entry, which takes the most common genes and DNA from the rows behind it. These V and J calls derive from TCRdb rather than the authors' analysis. Here the sample has about 480,000 distinct CDR3 sequences; approximately 15% occur a single time. Of the sample, approximately 9.8% falls within the top ten clones.

This receptor was obtained from a woman aged 30 to 39 with Graves' ophthalmopathy. Donor details come from another sample of the same person, matched by shared clones. The chain was built from TRBV7-2 and TRBJ1-2, with the D gene not clear enough to name. The sample was blood. The CDR3 is CASSPRSEGPNYGYTF. Read as DNA, the sequence is TGTGCCAGCAGCCCTCGGTCGGAGGGCCCTAACTATGGCTACACCTTC.